Following are 14 T cell receptor beta chains from one sample sequenced in a study of post-analysis software for immune sequencing data. TCR beta cDNA libraries included unique molecular identifiers. TCRdb reanalysed the PCR reads using MiXCR and keeps one entry per CDR3 protein. The table records hundreds of thousands of distinct CDR3 sequences, approximately 57% of them present only once. Notes on the study in general: About five TRBV segments occurring more often in patients than controls included TRBV5-6, TRBV5-1 and TRBV20-1.

The antigens for these receptors are not known. Specimen: blood. Receptors were obtained from a girl aged 10-17 years with multiple sclerosis.

The chain joins TRBV4-2 to TRBJ2-5, with D uncertain. The V end lost 0 bases, the J end lost 2 bases, and 13 bases lay between the germline ends. CDR1 LGHNA and CDR2 YNFKEQ come from the germline V gene. The CDR3 consists of 16 residues. The CDR3 spells CASSQDSLTSQETQYF. CDR3 DNA: TGTGCCAGCAGCCAAGATAGTTTGACTTCTCAAGAGACCCAGTACTTC.

V and J are TRBV12-3 or TRBV12-4 and TRBJ2-7; TRBD2 agrees at 7 bases. V shed 2 bases, J shed 2 bases, and the junction held 3 bases outside the gene matches. The CDR3 is 14 amino acids. The CDR3 is CASSLTSAAYEQYF. The CDR3 coding sequence is TGTGCCAGCAGTTTAACTAGCGCCGCCTACGAGCAGTACTTC.

Turning to this clonotype: No conserved phenylalanine or tryptophan is present at the end of the CDR3, so a read error is the likely explanation. The V and J genes are TRBV25-1 and TRBJ1-1; 9 positions match TRBD1. The CDR3 loop spans 11 amino acids. V shed 9 bases, J shed 11 bases, and the junction held 7 bases outside the gene matches. Germline loops: CDR1 MGHDK, CDR2 SYGVNS. The CDR3 DNA sequence: TGTGCCAGTAGACAGGGGGGGGGGGCTTTCTGT. Its translation: CASRQGGGAFC.

In regard to this clonotype: An end of the junction differs from the germline gene, which may be a read error. This chain joins TRBV7-6 and TRBJ2-1; D might be TRBD2 (5 bases). The CDR3 spans 14 residues. Germline V gene data show CDR1 as SGHVS and CDR2 as FNYEAQ. The CDR3 sequence is CASSFVAGVNEQLF. The CDR3, as DNA: TGTGCCAGCAGCTTTGTGGCGGGCGTGAATGAGCAGTTATTC.

This clonotype is a singleton in its sample. J is TRBJ2-7 and V is TRBV20-1; D is unclear. The J call may be faulty, since TRBJ2-5 better matches the DNA end. This CDR3 is built from 12 residues. Germline loops: CDR1 DFQATT, CDR2 SNEGSKA (reference sequence). CDR3 loop: CSARPNQETQYF. CDR3 nucleotides: TGCAGTGCTAGACCCAACCAAGAGACCCAGTACTTC.

This clonotype was found once. The J gene is TRBJ1-1, the V gene TRBV29-1, with D tentatively TRBD1 (5 bases). CDR3 length equals 14 residues. Looked up from germline, CDR1 is SQVTM and CDR2 is ANQGSEA. V was shortened by 7 bases and J by 0 bases, with 15 bases between the two germline ends. CDR3 DNA sequence: TGCAGCGCCTGGGGGAGGGAAATGAACACTGAAGCTTTCTTT. It translates to CSAWGREMNTEAFF.

The rearrangement joins TRBV12-3 or TRBV12-4 to TRBJ2-7, with D possibly being TRBD1 or TRBD2 (6 bases each). The CDR3 spans 11 residues. V lost 2 bases and J lost 8, with 7 bases in between. The CDR3 bases are TGTGCCAGCAGTTTACGGGGGCAGCAGTACTTC. Protein product: CASSLRGQQYF.

A few counts support this clonotype. The CDR3 reads CASSLTGWTSGRALGGDTQYF. CDR3 sequence (DNA): TGTGCCAGCAGCTTAACGGGATGGACTAGCGGGAGGGCCCTCGGTGGAGATACGCAGTATTTT. This sequence joins TRBV7-3 and TRBJ2-3; 15 bases map to TRBD2. CDR1 SGHTA and CDR2 FQGTGA come from the germline V gene. The CDR3 consists of 21 residues. Unmatched junction bases numbered 15, after V lost 0 bases and J lost 5 bases.

The rearrangement joins TRBV4-1 to TRBJ2-1; the match to TRBD1 covers 11 bases. With V trimmed by 10 bases and J by 8 bases, 10 bases remained unmatched. This CDR3 spans 14 amino acids. Per germline, CDR1 MGHRA and CDR2 YSYEKL. The CDR3 bases are TGCGCCACCAAGGGGACAGGGGGTATTGATGAGCAGTTCTTC. Its protein product is CATKGTGGIDEQFF.

This clonotype occurred a few times. The CDR3 DNA reads as TGTGCCAGCAGTTACCGTAGCGGGGGACATAATGAGCAGTTCTTC. Translated: CASSYRSGGHNEQFF. The V and J genes are TRBV6-5 and TRBJ2-1; 9 bases line up with TRBD2. CDR1 is MNHEY and CDR2 is SVGAGI in the germline V gene. The CDR3 contains 15 residues. Germline trimming cut 2 bases from V and 7 bases from J; bases unmatched to any gene: 6.

This rearrangement joins TRBV5-6 to TRBJ1-2; 7 positions match TRBD1. This CDR3 is 15 amino acids long. V gave up 5 bases and J gave up 2 bases; unmatched junction bases: 9. Germline CDR1 reads SGHDT; CDR2 reads YYEEEE. The DNA of the CDR3 is TGTGCCAGCAGGATTTCAGGGGGTTTCAACTATGGCTACACCTTC. Encoded protein: CASRISGGFNYGYTF.

The genes are TRBV28 and TRBJ2-1, with 8 bases fitting TRBD2. J was trimmed by 10 bases and V by 2 bases; bases with no gene match: 13. CDR1 is MDHEN and CDR2 is SYDVKM in the germline V gene. This CDR3 has 16 residues. CDR3 nucleotide sequence: TGTGCCAGCAGTTTAGTACGCGGGAGGACTAAGGGAGAGCAGTTCTTC. Its translation: CASSLVRGRTKGEQFF.

This clonotype turned up a few times. V and J are TRBV6-5 and TRBJ2-7, with D possibly matching TRBD1 (5 bases). The CDR3 contains 15 residues. Deletions cut 0 bases from V and 5 bases from J, with 14 bases between. Per the germline V gene, CDR1 is MNHEY and CDR2 is SVGAGI. DNA for the CDR3: TGTGCCAGCAGTTACTCGGGGCCCCTAGGCGACGAGCAGTACTTC. It yields the protein CASSYSGPLGDEQYF.

The chain carries TRBV7-3 and TRBJ2-1, with unresolved D. Trimming took 5 bases from V and 0 from J, leaving 14 bases between them. CDR3 size: 16 residues. Germline V gene lookup returns CDR1 SGHTA and CDR2 FQGTGA. In DNA, the CDR3 is TGTGCCAGCAGCCCCTCGACAAGGCTCTCCTACAATGAGCAGTTCTTC. Its translation is CASSPSTRLSYNEQFF.